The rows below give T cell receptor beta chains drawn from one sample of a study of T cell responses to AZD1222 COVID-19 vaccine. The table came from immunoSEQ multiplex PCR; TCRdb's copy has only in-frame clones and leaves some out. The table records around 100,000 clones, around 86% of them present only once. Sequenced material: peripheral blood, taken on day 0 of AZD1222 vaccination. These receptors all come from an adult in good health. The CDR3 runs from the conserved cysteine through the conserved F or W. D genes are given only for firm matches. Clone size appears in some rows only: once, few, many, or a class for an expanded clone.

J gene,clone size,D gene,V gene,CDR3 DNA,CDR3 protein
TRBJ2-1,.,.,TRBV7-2,TGTGCCAGCAGCCAAAGTCCCTATAGGAATGAGCAGTTCTTC,CASSQSPYRNEQFF
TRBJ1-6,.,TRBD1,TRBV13,TGTGCCAGCAGCGTCGGACAGGGGGGATCACCCCTCCACTTT,CASSVGQGGSPLHF
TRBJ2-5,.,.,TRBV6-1,TGTGCCAGCAGTGAAGACGGCAGACCTCCACGAGAGACCCAGTACTTC,CASSEDGRPPRETQYF
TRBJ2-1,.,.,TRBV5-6,TGTGCCAGCAGCTTAATCCGGGATGAGCAGTTCTTC,CASSLIRDEQFF
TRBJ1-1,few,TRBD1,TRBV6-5,TGTGCCAGCAGTTCCGGGACAGGGAACACTGAAGCTTTCTTT,CASSSGTGNTEAFF
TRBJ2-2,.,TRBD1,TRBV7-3,TGTGCCAGCAGCTTAAAGGGACAGCGTAGTACCGGGGAGCTGTTTTTT,CASSLKGQRSTGELFF
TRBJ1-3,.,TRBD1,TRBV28,TGTGCCAGCAGTTCGACAGGGAAGTACTCTGGAAACACCATATATTTT,CASSSTGKYSGNTIYF
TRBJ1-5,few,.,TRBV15,TGTGCCACCAGCAGAGATCGGGGGTATGTGAAGCCCCAGCATTTT,CATSRDRGYVKPQHF
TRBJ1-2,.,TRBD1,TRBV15,TGTGCCACCAGCGTCCCATCAGGGGGAGGCTATGGCTACACCTTC,CATSVPSGGGYGYTF
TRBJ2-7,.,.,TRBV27,TGTGCCAGCAGGAAAGCGGAACACTACGAGCAGTACTTC,CASRKAEHYEQYF
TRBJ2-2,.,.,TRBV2,TGTGCCAGCAGTGTGGCGGGGAAGTATACCGGGGAGCTGTTTTTT,CASSVAGKYTGELFF
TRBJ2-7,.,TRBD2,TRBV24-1,TGTGCCACCAGTGAGCATGTAGCGGGAGGCCAGTACGAGCAGTACTTC,CATSEHVAGGQYEQYF
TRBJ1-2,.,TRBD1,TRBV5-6,TGTGCCAGCAGCTTGTACGGGACAGACGGTGATGGCTACACCTTC,CASSLYGTDGDGYTF
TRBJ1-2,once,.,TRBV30,TGTGCCTGGAGTGTTGGCAGGGCCACTAACTATGGCTACACCTTC,CAWSVGRATNYGYTF
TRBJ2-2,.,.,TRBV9,TGTGCCAGCAGCGTAGAGGTCGGGGAGCTGTTTTTT,CASSVEVGELFF
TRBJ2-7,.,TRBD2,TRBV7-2,TGTGCCAGCAGCTTAGGCGGACTAGCGGGAATCCCGCCCTACGAGCAGTACTTC,CASSLGGLAGIPPYEQYF
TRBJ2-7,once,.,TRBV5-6,TGTGCCAGCAGCTTTAGGGAAAGGAATTCGGCTTCCTACGAGCAGTACTTC,CASSFRERNSASYEQYF
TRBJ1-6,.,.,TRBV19,TGTGCCAGTAGCTCAGCACCGGGGAAAAATTCACCCCTCCACTTT,CASSSAPGKNSPLHF
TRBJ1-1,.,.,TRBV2,TGTGCCAGCATGTGGGGGCTCGGGGGCACTGAAGCTTTCTTT,CASMWGLGGTEAFF
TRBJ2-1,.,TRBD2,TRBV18,TGTGCCAGCTCACCAACTAGCGGGAGTGTTCATGAGCAGTTCTTC,CASSPTSGSVHEQFF
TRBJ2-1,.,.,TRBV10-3,TGTGCCATCAGTGTCGGAGACAGAAACAATGAGCAGTTCTTC,CAISVGDRNNEQFF
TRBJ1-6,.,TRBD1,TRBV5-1,TGCGCCAGCAGCAGCCGGGACAGGGATTCACCCCTCCACTTT,CASSSRDRDSPLHF
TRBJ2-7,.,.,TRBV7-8,TGTGCCAGCAGCCCAAGGGCAGGGAGCTCCTACGAGCAGTACTTC,CASSPRAGSSYEQYF
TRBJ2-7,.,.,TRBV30,TGTGCCTGGAGTCGGCCTCTCTCCTACGAGCAGTACTTC,CAWSRPLSYEQYF
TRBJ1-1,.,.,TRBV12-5,TGTGCTAGCACCCCCGGGGGGATAGTTACAAGGAACACTGAAGCTTTCTTT,CASTPGGIVTRNTEAFF
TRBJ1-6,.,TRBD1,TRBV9,TGTGCCAGCAGCCCGGGACAGCTTAATTCACCCCTCCACTTT,CASSPGQLNSPLHF
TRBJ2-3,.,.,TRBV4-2,TGTGCCAGCAGCCAAGAAGGTGGGCAGCCTGGCACAGATACGCAGTATTTT,CASSQEGGQPGTDTQYF
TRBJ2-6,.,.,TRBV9,TGTGCCAGCACCCCTCTGGGGACCGGGGCCAACGTCCTGACTTTC,CASTPLGTGANVLTF
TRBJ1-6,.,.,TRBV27,TGTGCCAGCAGACAGGGCGGTTCACCCCTCCACTTT,CASRQGGSPLHF
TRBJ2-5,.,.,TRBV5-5,TGTGCCAGCAGCTTGGGTTGGCTAGAGCAAGAGACCCAGTACTTC,CASSLGWLEQETQYF
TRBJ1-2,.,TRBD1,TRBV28,TGTGCCAGCAGTGCATCCGGACAGGCTACGGGCTACACCTTC,CASSASGQATGYTF
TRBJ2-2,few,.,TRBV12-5,TGTGCTAGTGGTTTGGCAAACACCGGGGAGCTGTTTTTT,CASGLANTGELFF
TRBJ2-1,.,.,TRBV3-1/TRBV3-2,TGTGCCAGCAGCGGAGTTTGGGGGCGCACGTCCTACAATGAGCAGTTCTTC,CASSGVWGRTSYNEQFF
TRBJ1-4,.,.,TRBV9,TGTGCCAGCAGCCCCCAGAGCGCAACTAATGAAAAACTGTTTTTT,CASSPQSATNEKLFF
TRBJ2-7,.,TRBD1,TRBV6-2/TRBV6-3,TGTGCCAGCAGTTTCCCGGGACAGGGGCGATACGAGCAGTACTTC,CASSFPGQGRYEQYF
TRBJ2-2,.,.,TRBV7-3,TGTGCCAGCAGCTCCTACCCGGGTCCGAACACCGGGGAGCTGTTTTTT,CASSSYPGPNTGELFF
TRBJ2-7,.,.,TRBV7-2,TGTGCCAGCAGCTTAAAAGCAGGGGCGGCTTACGAGCAGTACTTC,CASSLKAGAAYEQYF
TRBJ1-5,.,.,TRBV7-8,TGTGCCAGCAGCTTAAGGGACCCCAGGGAGCCCCAGCATTTT,CASSLRDPREPQHF
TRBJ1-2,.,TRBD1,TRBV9,TGTGCCAGCAGCGTAGCTACGGGACAGGTGAACTATGGCTACACCTTC,CASSVATGQVNYGYTF
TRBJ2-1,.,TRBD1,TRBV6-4,TGTGCCAGCATACCACTCTCCGGACAGGGTACCCTCTTAGGCTACAATGAGCAGTTCTTC,CASIPLSGQGTLLGYNEQFF
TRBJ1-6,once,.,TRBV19,TGTGCCAGTAGTACCAACAGGGAATCACCCCTCCACTTT,CASSTNRESPLHF